This T cell receptor beta chain was documented in a study of blood T cell repertoires in COVID-19. Assay used: immunoSEQ multiplex PCR; TCRdb lists only in-frame clones, some missing. The table lists 200,000 to 300,000 clones, approximately 82% of them singletons, with roughly 1.9% in the top ten. Material for sequencing was peripheral blood. The receptor's source is a man between 25 and 39 years old who had recovered from COVID-19.

The CDR3 spells CASSQPTEYEETQYF. For the CDR3, the DNA is TGTGCCAGCAGCCAACCGACAGAATATGAAGAGACCCAGTACTTC. The V call is TRBV3-1 (or the pseudogene TRBV3-2), the J call TRBJ2-5; TRBD1 is a possible D gene (5 bases). The CDR3 is 15 amino acids. Germline V gives CDR1 LGHDT, CDR2 YNNKEL (reference sequence). Deletions cut 2 bases from V and 3 bases from J, with 13 bases between.